The 4 T cell receptor beta chains below all came from one sample that was sequenced in a study of blood T cell repertoires in COVID-19. Only in-frame clones appear in the TCRdb table, and some are missing; sequencing was by immunoSEQ multiplex PCR. The sample includes fewer than 200,000 clones, approximately 81% of them seen just once. The sequenced sample was peripheral blood. These receptors all come from a woman aged 55-69 years with COVID-19, enrolled during active disease.

To note about this clone: Germline and junction disagree at one end, which may indicate a read error. The chain combines TRBV18 with TRBJ2-3; D possibly corresponds to TRBD2 (5 bases). Per the germline V gene, CDR1 is KGHSH and CDR2 is LQKENI. CDR3 size: 14 residues. CDR3 residues: CASSPPEVLDTQYF. The CDR3 DNA follows: TGTGCTAGCTCACCGCCGGAGGTTTTAGATACGCAGTATTTT.

This chain connects TRBV18 to TRBJ2-5, with a weak D call TRBD2 (5 bases). Germline CDR1 and CDR2: KGHSH and LQKENI. The CDR3 runs to 13 residues. The V end lost 3 bases, the J end lost 5 bases, and 10 bases lay between the germline ends. The DNA of the CDR3 is TGTGCCAGCTCACCCACACAGCGGGAGACCCAGTACTTC. Protein: CASSPTQRETQYF.

This chain joins TRBV28 and TRBJ2-7; D is uncertain. The CDR3 runs 12 residues. CDR1 is MDHEN and CDR2 is SYDVKM in the germline V gene. V lost 8 bases and J lost 1, with 9 bases in between. As DNA, the CDR3 is TGTGCCAGCGGCGGTACATCCTACGAGCAGTACTTC. Translated, it gives CASGGTSYEQYF.

The gene calls are TRBV27 and TRBJ2-2; a possible D gene is TRBD2 (6 bases). Between the trimmed V and J ends, which lost 3 bases and 3 bases, there was a span of 20 bases. CDR1 and CDR2 (germline): MNHEY, SMNVEV (reference sequence). This CDR3 has 18 residues. As DNA, the CDR3 is TGTGCCAGCAGTTTTCTCCGCGGGGCGCAGGAGGACACCGGGGAGCTGTTTTTT. Amino acid sequence: CASSFLRGAQEDTGELFF.